The TCR beta chain under discussion was sequenced for a study of CD8 T cells in ankylosing spondylitis. General study results and limits: The authors reported significant enrichment of disease-linked clones in matched ankylosing spondylitis synovial fluid. Several highly homologous variants made up a TCR beta motif that seemed to typify ankylosing spondylitis blood. Certain motif variants had earlier appeared in reactive arthritis synovial fluid and blood.

Germline V lookup: CDR1 MNHNS, CDR2 SASEGT. This CDR3 has 14 amino acids. TCRdb re-analysed the 5' RACE reads in MiXCR, keeping a single row per CDR3 protein. The sample lists 200,000 to 300,000 distinct CDR3 sequences; 8% to 10% were seen once. This clonotype has just one count. The target antigen is unknown. Since a much larger clone is just one base distant, this may be a read error. The source is a female donor with ankylosing spondylitis or in good health (not recorded which). The sequencing input was blood, either unsorted or a sorted T cell fraction (not recorded which). The chain recombines TRBV6-1 with TRBJ2-5, with 8 bases aligning to TRBD2. CDR3 region: CACSRGLEGETQYF. DNA of the CDR3: TGTGCCTGCAGCCGGGGACTAGAGGGAGAGACCCAGTACTTC.